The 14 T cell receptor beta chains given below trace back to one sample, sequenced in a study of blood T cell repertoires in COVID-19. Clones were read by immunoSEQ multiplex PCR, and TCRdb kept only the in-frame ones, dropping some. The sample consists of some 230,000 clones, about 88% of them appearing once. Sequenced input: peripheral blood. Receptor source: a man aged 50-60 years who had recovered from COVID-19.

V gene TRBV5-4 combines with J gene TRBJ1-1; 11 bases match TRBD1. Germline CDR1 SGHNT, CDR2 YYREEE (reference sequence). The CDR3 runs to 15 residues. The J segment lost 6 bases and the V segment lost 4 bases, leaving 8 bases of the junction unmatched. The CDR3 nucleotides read TGTGCCAGCAGCCTCCGGACAGGGGGCCGCGCTGAAGCTTTCTTT. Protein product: CASSLRTGGRAEAFF.

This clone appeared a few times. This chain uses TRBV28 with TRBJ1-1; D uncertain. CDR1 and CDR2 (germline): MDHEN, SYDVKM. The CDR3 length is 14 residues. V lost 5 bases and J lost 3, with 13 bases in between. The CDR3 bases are TGTGCCAGCAGTCCCCGTGTGGGCTACACTGAAGCTTTCTTT. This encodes CASSPRVGYTEAFF.

The CDR3 bases are TGTGCCAGTAGCGGGGGGGGAGGGTTTTACAGCAATCAGCCCCAGCATTTT. This sequence encodes CASSGGGGFYSNQPQHF. The rearrangement uses TRBV19 and TRBJ1-5; the D gene is possibly TRBD1 (5 bases). V lost 6 bases and J lost 1, with 19 bases in between. The CDR3 contains 17 residues. CDR1 and CDR2 from the germline V gene are LNHDA and SQIVND (reference sequence).

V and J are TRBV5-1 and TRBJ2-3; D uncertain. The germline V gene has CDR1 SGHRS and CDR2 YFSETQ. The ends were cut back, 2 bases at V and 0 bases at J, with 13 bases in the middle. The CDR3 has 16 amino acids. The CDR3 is CASSFGHETSTDTQYF. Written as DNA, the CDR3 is TGCGCCAGCAGCTTTGGCCATGAGACTAGCACAGATACGCAGTATTTT.

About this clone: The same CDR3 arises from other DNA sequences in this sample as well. CDR3 sequence: CSAGANTEAFF. Written as DNA, the CDR3 is TGCAGTGCAGGGGCTAACACTGAAGCTTTCTTT. The chain carries TRBV20-1 and TRBJ1-1; D may be TRBD1 (5 bases). Germline lookup yields CDR1 DFQATT and CDR2 SNEGSKA (reference sequence). The CDR3 spans 11 residues. V shed 6 bases and J shed 2 bases, with 7 bases lying between them.

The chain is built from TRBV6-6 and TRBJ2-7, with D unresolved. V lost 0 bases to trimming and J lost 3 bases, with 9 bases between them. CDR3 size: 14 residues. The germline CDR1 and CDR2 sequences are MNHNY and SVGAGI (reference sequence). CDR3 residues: CASSYSAPNYEQYF. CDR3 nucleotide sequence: TGTGCCAGCAGTTACTCGGCCCCCAACTACGAGCAGTACTTC.

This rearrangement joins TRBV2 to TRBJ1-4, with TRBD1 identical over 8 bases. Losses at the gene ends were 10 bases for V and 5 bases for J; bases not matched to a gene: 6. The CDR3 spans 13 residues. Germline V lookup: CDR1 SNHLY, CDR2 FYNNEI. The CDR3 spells CATLRDRNEKLFF. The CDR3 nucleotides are TGTGCCACGCTCCGGGACAGGAATGAAAAACTGTTTTTT.

The CDR3 bases are TGTGCCAGCACCTCCGGGGAAACCAAAAACATTCAGTACTTC. It specifies CASTSGETKNIQYF. V usage is TRBV2 and J usage is TRBJ2-4; D perhaps matches TRBD2 (5 bases). The V gene lost 7 bases and the J gene lost 2 bases, with 12 bases spanning the gap. This CDR3 has 14 amino acids. CDR1 and CDR2 (germline): SNHLY, FYNNEI.

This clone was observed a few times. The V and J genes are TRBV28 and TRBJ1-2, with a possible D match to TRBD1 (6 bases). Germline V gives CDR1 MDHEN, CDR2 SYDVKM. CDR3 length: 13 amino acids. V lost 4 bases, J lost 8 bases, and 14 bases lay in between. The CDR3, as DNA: TGTGCCAGCAGTTCCCGACAGGCGGGCGGCTACACCTTC. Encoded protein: CASSSRQAGGYTF.

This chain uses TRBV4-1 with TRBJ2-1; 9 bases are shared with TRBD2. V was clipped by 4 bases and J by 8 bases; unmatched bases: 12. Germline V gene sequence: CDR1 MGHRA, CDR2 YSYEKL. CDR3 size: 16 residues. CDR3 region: CASSPPPGLAAHEQFF. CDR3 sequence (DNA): TGCGCCAGCAGCCCTCCACCGGGACTAGCAGCACATGAGCAGTTCTTC.

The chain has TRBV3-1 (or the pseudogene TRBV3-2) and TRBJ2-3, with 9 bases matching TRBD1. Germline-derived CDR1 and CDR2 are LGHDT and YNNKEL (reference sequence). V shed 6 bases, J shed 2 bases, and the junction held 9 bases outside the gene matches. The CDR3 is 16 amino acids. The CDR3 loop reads CASSLNRDRATDTQYF. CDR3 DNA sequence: TGTGCCAGCAGTCTCAACCGGGACAGGGCCACAGATACGCAGTATTTT.

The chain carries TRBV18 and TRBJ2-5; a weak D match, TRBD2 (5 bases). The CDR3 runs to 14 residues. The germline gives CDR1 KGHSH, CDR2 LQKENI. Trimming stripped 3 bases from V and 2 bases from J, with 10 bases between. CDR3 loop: CASSPRGKQETQYF. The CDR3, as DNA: TGTGCCAGCTCACCTCGAGGGAAACAAGAGACCCAGTACTTC.

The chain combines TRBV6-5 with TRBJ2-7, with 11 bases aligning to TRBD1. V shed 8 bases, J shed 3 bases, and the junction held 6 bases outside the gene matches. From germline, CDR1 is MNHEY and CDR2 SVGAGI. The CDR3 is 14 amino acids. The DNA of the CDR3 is TGTGCCAGCTCTCGGGACAGGGGGAACTACGAGCAGTACTTC. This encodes CASSRDRGNYEQYF.

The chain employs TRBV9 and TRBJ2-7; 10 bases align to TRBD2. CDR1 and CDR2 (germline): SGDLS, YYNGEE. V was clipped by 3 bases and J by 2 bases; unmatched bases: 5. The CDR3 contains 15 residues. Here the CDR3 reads CASSEGLAGAYEQYF. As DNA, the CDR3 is TGTGCCAGCAGCGAGGGGCTAGCGGGAGCCTACGAGCAGTACTTC. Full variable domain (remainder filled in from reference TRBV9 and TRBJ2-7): DSGVTQTPKHLITATGQRVTLRCSPRSGDLSVYWYQQSLDQGLQFLIQYYNGEERAKGNILERFSAQQFPDLHSELNLSSLELGDSALYFCASSEGLAGAYEQYFGPGTRLTVT.